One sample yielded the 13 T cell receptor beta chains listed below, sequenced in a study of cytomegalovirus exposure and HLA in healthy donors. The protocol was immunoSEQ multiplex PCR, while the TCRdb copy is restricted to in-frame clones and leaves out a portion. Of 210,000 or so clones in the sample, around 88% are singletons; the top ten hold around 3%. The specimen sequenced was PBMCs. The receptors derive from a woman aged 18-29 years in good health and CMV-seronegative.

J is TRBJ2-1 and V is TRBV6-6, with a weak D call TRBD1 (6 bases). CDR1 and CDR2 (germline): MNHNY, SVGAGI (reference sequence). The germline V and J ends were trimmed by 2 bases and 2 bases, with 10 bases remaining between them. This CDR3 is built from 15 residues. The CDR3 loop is CASSYRQVPYNEQFF. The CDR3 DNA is TGTGCCAGCAGTTACAGACAGGTGCCCTACAATGAGCAGTTCTTC.

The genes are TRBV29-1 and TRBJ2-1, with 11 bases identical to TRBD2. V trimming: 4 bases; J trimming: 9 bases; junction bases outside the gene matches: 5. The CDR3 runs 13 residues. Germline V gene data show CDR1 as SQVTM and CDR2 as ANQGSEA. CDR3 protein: CSVVSGREGEQFF. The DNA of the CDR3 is TGCAGCGTTGTTAGCGGGAGGGAGGGTGAGCAGTTCTTC.

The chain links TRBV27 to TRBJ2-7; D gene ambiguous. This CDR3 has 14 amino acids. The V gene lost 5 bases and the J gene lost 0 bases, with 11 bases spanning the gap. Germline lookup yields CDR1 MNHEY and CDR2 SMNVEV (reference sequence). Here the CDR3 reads CASSQTPHSYEQYF. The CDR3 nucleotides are TGTGCCAGCAGTCAGACACCTCACTCCTACGAGCAGTACTTC.

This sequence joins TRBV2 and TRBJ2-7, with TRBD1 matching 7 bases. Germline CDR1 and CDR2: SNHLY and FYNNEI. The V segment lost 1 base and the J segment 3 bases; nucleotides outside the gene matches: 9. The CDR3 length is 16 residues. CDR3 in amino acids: CASSEGDRRTLYEQYF. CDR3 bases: TGTGCCAGCAGTGAAGGGGACAGACGGACACTCTACGAGCAGTACTTC.

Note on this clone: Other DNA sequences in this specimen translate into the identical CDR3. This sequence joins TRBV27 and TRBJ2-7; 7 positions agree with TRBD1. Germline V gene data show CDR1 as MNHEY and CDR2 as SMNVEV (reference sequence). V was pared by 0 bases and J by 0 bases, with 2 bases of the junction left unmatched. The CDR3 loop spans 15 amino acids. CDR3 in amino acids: CASSLSTGYSYEQYF. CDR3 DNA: TGTGCCAGCAGTTTATCGACAGGGTACTCCTACGAGCAGTACTTC.

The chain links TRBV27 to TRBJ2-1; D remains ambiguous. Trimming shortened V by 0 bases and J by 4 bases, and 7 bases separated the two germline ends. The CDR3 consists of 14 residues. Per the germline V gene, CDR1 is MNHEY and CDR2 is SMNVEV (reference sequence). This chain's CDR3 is CASSLSAVYNEQFF. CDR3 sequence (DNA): TGTGCCAGCAGTTTATCGGCGGTGTACAATGAGCAGTTCTTC.

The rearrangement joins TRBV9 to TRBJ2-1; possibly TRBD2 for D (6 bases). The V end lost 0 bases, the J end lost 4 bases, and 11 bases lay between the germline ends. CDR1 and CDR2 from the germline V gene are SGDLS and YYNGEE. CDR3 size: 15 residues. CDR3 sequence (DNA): TGTGCCAGCAGCGTAGGGGCTAGCGTGTACAATGAGCAGTTCTTC. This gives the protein CASSVGASVYNEQFF.

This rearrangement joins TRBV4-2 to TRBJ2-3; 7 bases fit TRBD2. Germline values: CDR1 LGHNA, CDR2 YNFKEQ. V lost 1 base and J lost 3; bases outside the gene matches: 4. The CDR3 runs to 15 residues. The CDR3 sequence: CASSQGPSGTDTQYF. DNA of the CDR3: TGTGCCAGCAGCCAAGGGCCTAGCGGAACAGATACGCAGTATTTT.

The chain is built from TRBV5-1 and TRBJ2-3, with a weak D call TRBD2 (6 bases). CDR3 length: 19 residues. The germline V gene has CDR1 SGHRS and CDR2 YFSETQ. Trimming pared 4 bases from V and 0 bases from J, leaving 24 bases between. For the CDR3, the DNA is TGCGCCAGCAGCCTCTCCCCCGGCATACTAGCATTAAGCACAGATACGCAGTATTTT. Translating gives CASSLSPGILALSTDTQYF.

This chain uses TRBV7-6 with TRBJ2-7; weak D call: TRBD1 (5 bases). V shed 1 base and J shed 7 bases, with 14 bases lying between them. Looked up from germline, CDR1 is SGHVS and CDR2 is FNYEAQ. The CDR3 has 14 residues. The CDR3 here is CASSLDVGAREQYF. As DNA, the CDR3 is TGTGCCAGCAGCTTAGATGTTGGGGCTCGGGAGCAGTACTTC.

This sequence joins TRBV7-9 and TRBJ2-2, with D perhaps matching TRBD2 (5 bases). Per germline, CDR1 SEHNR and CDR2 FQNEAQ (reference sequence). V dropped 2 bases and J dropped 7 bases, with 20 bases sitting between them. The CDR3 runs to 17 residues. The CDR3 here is CASSLTSKSPGGGELFF. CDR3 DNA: TGTGCCAGCAGCTTAACTAGTAAGAGTCCCGGTGGCGGGGAGCTGTTTTTT.

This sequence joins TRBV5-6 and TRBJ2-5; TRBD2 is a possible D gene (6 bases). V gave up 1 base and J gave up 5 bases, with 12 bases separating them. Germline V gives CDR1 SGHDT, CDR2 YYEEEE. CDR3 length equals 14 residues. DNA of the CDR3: TGTGCCAGCAGCTTGTCTTCTGGGGGGGAGACCCAGTACTTC. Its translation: CASSLSSGGETQYF.

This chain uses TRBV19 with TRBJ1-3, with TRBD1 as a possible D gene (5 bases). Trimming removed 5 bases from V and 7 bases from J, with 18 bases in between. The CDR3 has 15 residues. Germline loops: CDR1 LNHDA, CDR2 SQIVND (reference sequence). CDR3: CASSSRRTLGNTIYF. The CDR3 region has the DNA TGTGCCAGTAGTTCCCGCCGGACACTCGGGAACACCATATATTTT.